This T cell receptor (beta chain) was documented in a study of STAT5B mutations in CD4+ large granular lymphocyte leukemia. Study conclusions and caveats: About 25% of private leukemic clonotypes occurred rarely in other patients' non-leukemic repertoires.

About this clone itself: No antigen is known for it.

Authors' methods: The detection floor for productive clonotype frequency was 2.59 x 10-5. Only in-frame clones appear in the TCRdb table, and some are missing; sequencing was by immunoSEQ multiplex PCR. That table gives V, J and clone size, and the DNA gave D and trimming. Counted here are 40,000 to 55,000 clones, approximately 86% occurring once; the ten biggest clones make up about 3%. Per the germline V gene, CDR1 is SGHTA and CDR2 is FQGTGA. The trim removed 5 bases at V and 2 bases at J, leaving 5 bases unmatched. The CDR3 contains 14 residues. This TCR came from a human donor in good health. The chain has TRBV7-3 and TRBJ2-7, with 8 bases identical to TRBD1. The sequencing input was CD4+ T cells from blood buffy coats. CDR3 residues: CASSPGTGAYEQYF. CDR3 nucleotides: TGTGCCAGCAGCCCCGGGACAGGCGCCTACGAGCAGTACTTC. The whole variable domain, remainder taken from reference TRBV7-3 and TRBJ2-7, is GAGVSQTPSNKVTEKGKYVELRCDPISGHTALYWYRQSLGQGPEFLIYFQGTGAADDSGLPNDRFFAVRPEGSVSTLKIQRTERGDSAVYLCASSPGTGAYEQYFGPGTRLTVT.